A selection of T cell receptor beta chains follows, all from one sample in a study of T cells in Graves' hyperthyroidism and ophthalmopathy. TCRdb processed the multiplex PCR reads anew with MiXCR; each CDR3 protein has one entry. The data show around 56,000 distinct CDR3 sequences, approximately 53% seen once. Sequencing input: blood. The receptors derive from a woman aged 60-75 years with Graves' ophthalmopathy. CDR3s include the opening cysteine and the closing phenylalanine or tryptophan. The D gene is left open where the match is weak. Size is omitted from some rows. Given values are once, few, many or a class for expanded clones.

J gene: TRBJ2-7; D gene: NA; clone size: NA; V gene: TRBV7-3; CDR3 protein: CASSLRGGLASSISSYEQYF; CDR3 DNA: TGTGCCAGCAGCTTAAGAGGGGGGCTAGCGAGTTCCATCAGCTCCTACGAGCAGTACTTC
J gene: TRBJ1-2; D gene: TRBD1; clone size: NA; V gene: TRBV7-2; CDR3 protein: CASSRTGGYGYTF; CDR3 DNA: TGTGCCAGCAGCCGGACAGGGGGTTATGGCTACACCTTC
J gene: TRBJ2-7; D gene: NA; clone size: NA; V gene: TRBV2; CDR3 protein: CASSGVGTYEQYF; CDR3 DNA: TGTGCCAGCAGTGGGGTGGGGACCTACGAGCAGTACTTC
J gene: TRBJ2-3; D gene: TRBD2; clone size: many; V gene: TRBV20-1; CDR3 protein: CSARDSGTSGYTDTQYF; CDR3 DNA: TGCAGTGCTAGAGATTCCGGGACTAGCGGTTACACAGATACGCAGTATTTT
J gene: TRBJ1-2; D gene: NA; clone size: many; V gene: TRBV6-2/TRBV6-3; CDR3 protein: CASRLAGQNYGYTF; CDR3 DNA: TGTGCCAGCCGGTTAGCCGGACAAAACTATGGCTACACCTTC
J gene: TRBJ2-2; D gene: TRBD2; clone size: many; V gene: TRBV10-2; CDR3 protein: CASRSGAGGLTGELFF; CDR3 DNA: TGCGCCAGCAGGTCTGGGGCGGGGGGGCTCACCGGGGAGCTGTTTTTT
J gene: TRBJ2-6; D gene: NA; clone size: NA; V gene: TRBV20-1; CDR3 protein: CSARDTGGRTEAF; CDR3 DNA: TGCAGTGCTAGAGATACCGGTGGAAGGACTGAAGCTTTC
J gene: TRBJ2-1; D gene: TRBD2; clone size: NA; V gene: TRBV2; CDR3 protein: CASSTSGTPSSYNEQFF; CDR3 DNA: TGTGCCAGCAGTACAAGCGGGACCCCGAGCTCCTACAATGAGCAGTTCTTC
J gene: TRBJ1-2; D gene: NA; clone size: NA; V gene: TRBV14; CDR3 protein: CASSQYKGPGTF; CDR3 DNA: TGTGCCAGCAGCCAATATAAGGGTCCGGGTACCTTC
J gene: TRBJ2-7; D gene: TRBD2; clone size: NA; V gene: TRBV20-1; CDR3 protein: CSARGPTSGRQYF; CDR3 DNA: TGCAGTGCTAGAGGTCCGACTAGCGGGAGGCAGTACTTC
J gene: TRBJ2-1; D gene: TRBD1; clone size: NA; V gene: TRBV24-1; CDR3 protein: CATSERTGEVNEQFF; CDR3 DNA: TGTGCCACCAGTGAACGGACAGGGGAGGTAAATGAGCAGTTCTTC
J gene: TRBJ1-2; D gene: NA; clone size: NA; V gene: TRBV6-5; CDR3 protein: CASRPRSEDNGYTF; CDR3 DNA: TGTGCCAGCAGGCCCCGTTCAGAAGACAATGGCTACACCTTC
J gene: TRBJ1-2; D gene: NA; clone size: many; V gene: TRBV6-6; CDR3 protein: CASSTLNYGYTF; CDR3 DNA: TGTGCCAGCAGTACTTTAAACTATGGCTACACCTTC
J gene: TRBJ2-5; D gene: TRBD2; clone size: NA; V gene: TRBV5-1; CDR3 protein: CARSFQISGSPETQYF; CDR3 DNA: TGCGCCAGGAGCTTTCAGATTAGCGGGAGCCCAGAGACCCAGTACTTC
J gene: TRBJ2-7; D gene: TRBD1; clone size: NA; V gene: TRBV7-3; CDR3 protein: CASSPTGGFSEQYF; CDR3 DNA: TGTGCCAGCAGCCCGACAGGGGGGTTCAGCGAGCAGTACTTC
J gene: TRBJ1-3; D gene: NA; clone size: many; V gene: TRBV6-1; CDR3 protein: CASSRMTGSSGNTIYF; CDR3 DNA: TGTGCCAGCAGTAGGATGACAGGAAGCTCTGGAAACACCATATATTTT
J gene: TRBJ1-1; D gene: TRBD1; clone size: NA; V gene: TRBV12-3/TRBV12-4; CDR3 protein: CASSTALTGGGSGAFF; CDR3 DNA: TGTGCCAGCAGTACCGCCTTAACAGGGGGCGGTTCGGGAGCTTTCTTT
J gene: TRBJ2-7; D gene: NA; clone size: NA; V gene: TRBV12-3/TRBV12-4; CDR3 protein: CANNRGLTPYEQYF; CDR3 DNA: TGTGCCAACAATAGAGGCCTCACCCCTTACGAGCAGTACTTC
J gene: TRBJ2-7; D gene: TRBD2; clone size: many; V gene: TRBV2; CDR3 protein: CASRQQTSGVYEQYF; CDR3 DNA: TGTGCCAGCAGGCAACAGACTAGCGGGGTCTACGAGCAGTACTTC
J gene: TRBJ1-2; D gene: TRBD1; clone size: NA; V gene: TRBV9; CDR3 protein: CASSVPDRRGYGYTF; CDR3 DNA: TGTGCCAGCAGCGTTCCGGACAGGAGGGGTTATGGCTACACCTTC
J gene: TRBJ1-5; D gene: NA; clone size: NA; V gene: TRBV7-2; CDR3 protein: CASSSPQHF; CDR3 DNA: TGTGCCAGCAGCTCACCCCAGCATTTT
J gene: TRBJ2-2; D gene: NA; clone size: many; V gene: TRBV5-1; CDR3 protein: CASSLQEDYYRLAGLNTGELFF; CDR3 DNA: TGCGCCAGCAGCTTGCAAGAGGACTATTACCGCCTGGCGGGACTGAACACCGGGGAGCTGTTTTTT
J gene: TRBJ1-5; D gene: NA; clone size: many; V gene: TRBV7-9; CDR3 protein: CASSWGPGPDQPQHF; CDR3 DNA: TGTGCCAGCAGCTGGGGTCCCGGCCCTGATCAGCCCCAGCATTTT